These T cell receptor beta chains were read from a single sample in a study of T cells expressing NK-cell markers. Using the 5' RACE reads, TCRdb records one entry per CDR3 protein without DNA. This table lists tens of thousands of distinct CDR3 sequences. Material for sequencing was blood T cells: a sorted CD56 or NKG2C T cell subset, CD4+ or CD8+ T cells, or bulk PBMC T cells (not recorded which). The origin of the receptors is a woman aged 18 to 69 in good health. CDR3s include the opening cysteine and the closing phenylalanine or tryptophan. The order of the fields is J gene, V gene, CDR3 protein.

>TRBJ2-1|TRBV5-5
CASSDRTESNEQFF
>TRBJ2-2|TRBV15
CAAQSVQGEELFF
>TRBJ1-1|TRBV4-1
CASSPQESGTREAFF
>TRBJ2-7|TRBV20-1
CSARGTDLAGVWYEQYF
>TRBJ1-2|TRBV7-8
CASSLAITGGGYTF
>TRBJ2-3|TRBV6-6
CASRDKSTDTQYF
>TRBJ2-5|TRBV3-1
CASSQGREVQETQYF
>TRBJ1-5|TRBV6-5
CASSYSGGGNQPQHF
>TRBJ1-1|TRBV11-2
CASSLVRGGYTEAFF
>TRBJ2-7|TRBV7-8
CASSSLGGGGYEQYF
>TRBJ2-7|TRBV9
CASSVGLAGAGHEQYF
>TRBJ2-7|TRBV27
CASFDRANEQYF
>TRBJ2-1|TRBV11-1
CASSLRREQFF
>TRBJ2-1|TRBV15
CATSRDGTSGGYNEQFF
>TRBJ2-5|TRBV2
CASSGSSGWETQYF
>TRBJ2-2|TRBV6-5
CASSTDWADTGELFF
>TRBJ2-7|TRBV13
CASSTGRGSYEQYF
>TRBJ1-5|TRBV11-1
CASSRSGTGFFTSNQPQHF
>TRBJ2-1|TRBV9
CASSGSSSSGTPPDNEQFF
>TRBJ2-6|TRBV6-5
CASSYGETGANVLTF
>TRBJ1-1|TRBV6-1
CASSVPGQGGTEAFF
>TRBJ2-1|TRBV5-1
CASSSRTGGLRRDEQFF
>TRBJ2-2|TRBV5-1
CASSLGDRGRSGELFF
>TRBJ2-7|TRBV27
CASSISFSYEQYF
>TRBJ2-7|TRBV13
CASSLRDSSYEQYF
>TRBJ2-2|TRBV24-1
CATSESRDTGELFF
>TRBJ2-2|TRBV5-5
CASSDKPRLAGEAGELFF
>TRBJ1-6|TRBV7-9
CASSPTGISPLHF
>TRBJ2-3|TRBV6-2/TRBV6-3
CASSYELDTDTQYF
>TRBJ2-3|TRBV4-2
CASSQDWRGGDTQYF